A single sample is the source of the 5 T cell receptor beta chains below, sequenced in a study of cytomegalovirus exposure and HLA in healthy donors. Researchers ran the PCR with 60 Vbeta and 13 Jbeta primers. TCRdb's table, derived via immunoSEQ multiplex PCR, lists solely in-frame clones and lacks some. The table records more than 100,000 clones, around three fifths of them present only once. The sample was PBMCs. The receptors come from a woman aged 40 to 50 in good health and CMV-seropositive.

The CDR3 loop is CASTKEATSGSSYEQYF. The CDR3 nucleotides are TGTGCCAGCACCAAGGAAGCGACTAGCGGAAGCTCCTACGAGCAGTACTTC. This sequence joins TRBV2 and TRBJ2-7; 9 nucleotides match TRBD2. Germline-derived CDR1 and CDR2 are SNHLY and FYNNEI. V was clipped by 7 bases and J by 0 bases; unmatched bases: 13. CDR3 size: 17 residues.

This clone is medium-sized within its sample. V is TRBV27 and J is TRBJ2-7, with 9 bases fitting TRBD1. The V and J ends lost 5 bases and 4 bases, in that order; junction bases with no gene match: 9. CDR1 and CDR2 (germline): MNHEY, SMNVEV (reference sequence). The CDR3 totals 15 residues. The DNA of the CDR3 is TGTGCCAGCAGTACACCGGGACAGGGCTTGTACGAGCAGTACTTC. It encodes CASSTPGQGLYEQYF.

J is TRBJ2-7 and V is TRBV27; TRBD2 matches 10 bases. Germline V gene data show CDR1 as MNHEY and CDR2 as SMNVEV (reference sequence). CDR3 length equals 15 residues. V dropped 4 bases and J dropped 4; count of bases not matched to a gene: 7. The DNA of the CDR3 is TGTGCCAGCAGTTGGGTAGCGGGAGGCGTGTACGAGCAGTACTTC. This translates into CASSWVAGGVYEQYF.

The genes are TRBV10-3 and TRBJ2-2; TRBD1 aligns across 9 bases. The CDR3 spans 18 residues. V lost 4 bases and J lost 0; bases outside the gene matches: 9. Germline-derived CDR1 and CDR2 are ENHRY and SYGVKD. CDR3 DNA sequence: TGTGCCATCAGTGTGGGGGACAGGGCGATCGCGAACACCGGGGAGCTGTTTTTT. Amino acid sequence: CAISVGDRAIANTGELFF.

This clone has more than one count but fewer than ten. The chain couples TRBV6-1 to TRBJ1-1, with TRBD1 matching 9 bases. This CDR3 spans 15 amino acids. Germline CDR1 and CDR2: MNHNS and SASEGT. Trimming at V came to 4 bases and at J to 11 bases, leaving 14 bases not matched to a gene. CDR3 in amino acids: CASSAHWDRAAEAFF. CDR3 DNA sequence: TGTGCCAGCAGTGCCCACTGGGACAGGGCCGCGGAGGCTTTCTTT.